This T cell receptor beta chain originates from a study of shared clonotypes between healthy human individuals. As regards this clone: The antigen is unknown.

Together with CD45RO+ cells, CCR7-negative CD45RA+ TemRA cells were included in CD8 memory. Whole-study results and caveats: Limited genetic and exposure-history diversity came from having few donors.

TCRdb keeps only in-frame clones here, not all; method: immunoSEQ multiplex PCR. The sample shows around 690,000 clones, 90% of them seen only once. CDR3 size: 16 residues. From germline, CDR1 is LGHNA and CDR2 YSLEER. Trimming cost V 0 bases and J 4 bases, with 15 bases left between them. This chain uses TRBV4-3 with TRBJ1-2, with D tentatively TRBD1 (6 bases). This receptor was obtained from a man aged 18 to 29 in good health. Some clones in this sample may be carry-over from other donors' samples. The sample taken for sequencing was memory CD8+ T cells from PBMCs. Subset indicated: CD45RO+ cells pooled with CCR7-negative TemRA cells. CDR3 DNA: TGCGCCAGCAGCCAAGATGCCCGGGGGCGGACCTATGGCTACACCTTC. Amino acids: CASSQDARGRTYGYTF.